This TCR beta chain was observed in a study of T-cell reconstitution after alpha-beta-depleted transplantation in children. Findings of the study overall: Several hundred graft clones that had expanded were reportedly the source of alpha-beta T cells about two months after transplant. At one year after transplant, newly produced T cells mostly accounted for T-cell counts and diversity. Certain patients had high TCRbeta diversity at day 60, and it came from recipient T cells and thymic progenitors that survived.

Trimming removed 6 bases from V and 10 bases from J, with 12 bases in between. The CDR3 has 12 amino acids. Germline CDR1 is MNHEY and CDR2 is SVGAGI. About this clonotype itself: Its target is unknown.

The library targeted TCRbeta and was prepared with unique molecular identifiers. MiXCR was run by TCRdb on the PCR reads, yielding one entry per CDR3 protein. The data show about 240,000 distinct CDR3 sequences, more than 20% seen once. The source was PBMCs, collected before TCRalphabeta/CD19-depleted stem cell transplant. The chain recombines TRBV6-5 with TRBJ1-4; D is unresolved. This receptor was identified in a girl aged 2-10 years with Fanconi anemia, due to receive a stem cell transplant. Here the CDR3 reads CASSPARGKLFF. CDR3 nucleotides: TGTGCCAGCAGCCCCGCGAGAGGAAAACTGTTTTTT.